Below, 3 T cell receptor beta chains from the same sample are listed, as sequenced in a study of blood T cell repertoires in COVID-19. Clones were sequenced by immunoSEQ multiplex PCR, and TCRdb holds only the in-frame ones, with some missing. This sample has some 31,000 clones; around 93% occur once, and the top ten carry 9.9%. Specimen: peripheral blood. Receptors were obtained from a human donor with active COVID-19. The donor label of this sample is uncertain.

The V and J genes are TRBV19 and TRBJ2-5; 8 bases are a match to TRBD1. The length of the CDR3 is 13 residues. V lost 6 bases and J lost 3; bases outside the gene matches: 3. Germline V gives CDR1 LNHDA, CDR2 SQIVND (reference sequence). The CDR3 DNA reads as TGTGCCAGTAGCCCGACAGGGGAAGAGACCCAGTACTTC. The encoded protein is CASSPTGEETQYF.

This CDR3 is CASSSGGGTPGLADYQETQYF. In DNA form, the CDR3 reads TGTGCCAGCAGTTCAGGGGGGGGGACACCGGGACTAGCAGATTATCAAGAGACCCAGTACTTC. J is TRBJ2-5 and V is TRBV3-1 (or the pseudogene TRBV3-2), with 9 bases identical to TRBD2. This CDR3 is 21 amino acids long. Germline CDR1 reads LGHDT; CDR2 reads YNNKEL (reference sequence). V trimming: 6 bases; J trimming: 2 bases; junction bases outside the gene matches: 25.

This chain uses TRBV19 with TRBJ2-2, with TRBD2 identical over 7 bases. Germline V gives CDR1 LNHDA, CDR2 SQIVND (reference sequence). J lost 5 bases, V lost 8 bases, and 11 bases had no gene match. The CDR3 totals 15 residues. The CDR3 here is CASLDGLGRTGELFF. The CDR3 coding sequence is TGTGCCAGTTTGGACGGACTAGGAAGGACCGGGGAGCTGTTTTTT.